The present entry profiles one T cell receptor beta chain with its context. What it binds is unknown. At the time of sampling, donors were nominally healthy, though unrecorded immune exposures were likely. Unmatched junction bases numbered 8, after V lost 4 bases and J lost 5 bases. CDR1 and CDR2 from the germline V gene are SGHVS and FQNEAQ. The CDR3 sequence is 17 residues long. This entry belongs to a study of cytomegalovirus exposure and HLA in healthy donors. Study results and limitations: TCR beta sequences numbering roughly 18,000 were associated with HLA alleles at 0.05 false discovery rate in a later analysis. The classifier reportedly diagnosed cytomegalovirus status with high sensitivity and specificity.

The PCR employed 60 Vbeta primers together with 13 Jbeta primers. Here immunoSEQ multiplex PCR was the method, and the copy in TCRdb shows in-frame clones only, minus some. The repertoire holds under 250,000 clones, with about three quarters as singletons. Source material: PBMCs. The TCR comes from a boy between 10 and 17 years old in good health and CMV-seronegative. The chain carries TRBV7-8 and TRBJ2-7; 16 bases are shared with TRBD2. The CDR3 here is CASSSPGLAGGYNEQYF. In DNA form, the CDR3 reads TGTGCCAGCAGCTCGCCGGGACTAGCGGGAGGGTATAACGAGCAGTACTTC.